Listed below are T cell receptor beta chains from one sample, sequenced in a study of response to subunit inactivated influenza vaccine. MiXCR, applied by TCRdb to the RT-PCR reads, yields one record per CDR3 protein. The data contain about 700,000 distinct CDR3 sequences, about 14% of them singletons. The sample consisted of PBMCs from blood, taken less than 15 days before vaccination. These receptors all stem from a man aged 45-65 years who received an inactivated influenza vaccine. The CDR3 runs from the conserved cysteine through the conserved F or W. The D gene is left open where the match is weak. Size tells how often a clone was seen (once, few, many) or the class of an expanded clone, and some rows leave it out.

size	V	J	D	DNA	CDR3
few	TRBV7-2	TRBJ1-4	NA	TGTGCCAGCAGCCGCCAAGAAGGGAAACTGTTTTTT	CASSRQEGKLFF
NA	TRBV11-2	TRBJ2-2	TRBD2	TGTGCCAGCAGACGACCGGGGGGACCCCTAGGGGCTAACACCGGGGAGCTGTTTTTT	CASRRPGGPLGANTGELFF
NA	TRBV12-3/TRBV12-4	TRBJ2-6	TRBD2	TGTACCTTCAGTTTATCTGGGCGGGGGGGCCCCTCTGGGGCCAACGTCCTGACTTTC	CTFSLSGRGGPSGANVLTF
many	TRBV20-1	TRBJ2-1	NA	TGCAGTGCTAGAGCCGACAATGAGCAGTTCTTC	CSARADNEQFF
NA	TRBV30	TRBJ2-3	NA	TGTGCCTGGAGTGAGACGAGCACAGATACGCAGTATTTT	CAWSETSTDTQYF
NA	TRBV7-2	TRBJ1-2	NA	TGTGCCAGCAGCCGTCAGACTCAGGGGAGGCTGGGCTATGGCTACACCTTC	CASSRQTQGRLGYGYTF
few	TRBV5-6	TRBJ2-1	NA	TGTGCCAGCAGCAAAGGACAGATGAAGTTCTTC	CASSKGQMKFF
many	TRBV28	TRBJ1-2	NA	TGTGCCAGCAGTTTATCCCCTGGCAGGGCCTATGGCTACACCTTC	CASSLSPGRAYGYTF
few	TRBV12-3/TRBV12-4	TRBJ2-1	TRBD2	TGTGCCAGCAGTTTTTGGGGGGGACTAGCGGGGCAGGTCTCCTACAATGAGCAGTTCTTC	CASSFWGGLAGQVSYNEQFF
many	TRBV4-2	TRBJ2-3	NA	TGTGCCAGCAGCCAAGATAAGGGTGGGGTCTCGGATACGCAGTATTTT	CASSQDKGGVSDTQYF